This TCR beta chain was profiled in a study of CD8 T cells in ankylosing spondylitis. Study-wide points: Ankylosing spondylitis blood seemed to carry a telltale TCR beta motif made of several highly homologous variants. Reports say disease-linked clones showed up significantly more in matched ankylosing spondylitis synovial fluid.

5'-RACE, quantitative and with molecular barcodes, yielded the TCR beta libraries. TCRdb fed the 5' RACE reads into MiXCR, producing one record per CDR3 protein. This table has some 350,000 distinct CDR3 sequences, roughly 15% appearing once. This clonotype has more than one count but fewer than ten. Its antigen remains unknown. The sequenced material came from blood, either unsorted or a sorted T cell fraction (not recorded which). This sequence originates from a male donor with ankylosing spondylitis or in good health (not recorded which).

The CDR3, as DNA: TGTGCCAGCAGCATATTTAGCGGGAGTCTCACCGGGGAGCTGTTTTTT. Residues: CASSIFSGSLTGELFF. The chain combines TRBV7-2 with TRBJ2-2; 9 bases are a match to TRBD2. In germline, CDR1 is SGHTA, CDR2 FQGNSA. With 5 bases clipped from V and 4 bases from J, the junction kept 8 bases outside the gene matches. This CDR3 comprises 16 residues. Using reference TRBV7-2 and TRBJ2-2 for the parts outside the CDR3, the full variable domain is GAGVSQSPSNKVTEKGKDVELRCDPISGHTALYWYRQSLGQGLEFLIYFQGNSAPDKSGLPSDRFSAERTGGSVSTLTIQRTQQEDSAVYLCASSIFSGSLTGELFFGEGSRLTVL.